This is a list of T cell receptor beta chains from one sample in a study of blood T cell repertoires in COVID-19. The assay was immunoSEQ multiplex PCR, and TCRdb's table has in-frame clones only and misses some. The sample carries more than 100,000 clones, more than 60% recorded once. Sequencing was done on a sample of peripheral blood. These receptors all stem from a man aged 65 to 85 with acute or convalescent COVID-19. Both conserved end residues are trimmed from each CDR3.

>TRBV5-1|TRBJ1-1
ASSLAGGTTEAF
>TRBV11-3|TRBJ1-2
ASSAWTGLDYGYT
>TRBV7-2|TRBJ1-3
ASSTGGNTIY
>TRBV12-5|TRBJ1-3
ASGGTDLYYSGNTIY
>TRBV24-1|TRBJ2-1
ATSDPQGRNEQF
>TRBV7-2|TRBJ2-5
ASSVLRTAQETQY
>TRBV24-1|TRBJ2-1
ATSDSSRQGERNEQF
>TRBV7-8|TRBJ2-1
ASSSTSAFGNEQF
>TRBV14|TRBJ1-1
ASSQLPWRTGGVFGGTEAF
>TRBV25-1|TRBJ1-4
ASSEYGGTNEKLF
>TRBV2|TRBJ2-6
ASSEAAPANVLT
>TRBV19|TRBJ1-1
ASSIQGIRRTEAF
>TRBV5-4|TRBJ1-2
ASSPTGQHNYGYT
>TRBV20-1|TRBJ1-1
SALTGIEAF
>TRBV7-2|TRBJ2-7
ASSLGLTGRDEQY
>TRBV3-1/TRBV3-2|TRBJ2-3
ASSQGPASYTQY
>TRBV7-2|TRBJ2-7
ASSFPLTYEQY
>TRBV12-5|TRBJ1-2
ASGLGDTGIFEGYT
>TRBV6-2/TRBV6-3|TRBJ1-5
ASSYGGKGYQPQH
>TRBV5-1|TRBJ1-1
ASSTGTGGIPEAF
>TRBV5-4|TRBJ2-5
ASSLNTGGGETQY
>TRBV25-1|TRBJ1-5
ASSDPGQGNQPQH
>TRBV5-4|TRBJ2-1
ASSLAVAGGPFSYNEQF
>TRBV7-9|TRBJ1-2
ASSHTRNYGYT
>TRBV7-2|TRBJ2-3
ASSAQTSGGVYTQY
>TRBV6-5|TRBJ1-5
ASSSSRQPYQPQH
>TRBV6-1|TRBJ1-1
ASSEGTGGVTEAF
>TRBV7-8|TRBJ1-5
ASSLGADSYQPQH
>TRBV18|TRBJ2-2
ASSPLQGWDTGELF
>TRBV5-4|TRBJ2-1
ASSLGRGLKDNEQF
>TRBV9|TRBJ1-2
ASSGDRGQVYGYT
>TRBV4-2|TRBJ2-2
ASSQQTGFQTGELF
>TRBV4-2|TRBJ1-5
ASSQDWQGTNQPQH
>TRBV10-3|TRBJ1-2
AISETVSNYGYT
>TRBV6-2/TRBV6-3|TRBJ1-1
ASTPGDRGTFTEAF
>TRBV20-1|TRBJ2-1
SASRPGEYNEQF
>TRBV3-1/TRBV3-2|TRBJ1-4
ASTPIVGTGSEKLF
>TRBV9|TRBJ2-1
ASSVGAGGTTYNEQF
>TRBV11-2|TRBJ1-2
ASSLGPVGVNYGYT
>TRBV7-9|TRBJ2-7
ASSPSATQEQY